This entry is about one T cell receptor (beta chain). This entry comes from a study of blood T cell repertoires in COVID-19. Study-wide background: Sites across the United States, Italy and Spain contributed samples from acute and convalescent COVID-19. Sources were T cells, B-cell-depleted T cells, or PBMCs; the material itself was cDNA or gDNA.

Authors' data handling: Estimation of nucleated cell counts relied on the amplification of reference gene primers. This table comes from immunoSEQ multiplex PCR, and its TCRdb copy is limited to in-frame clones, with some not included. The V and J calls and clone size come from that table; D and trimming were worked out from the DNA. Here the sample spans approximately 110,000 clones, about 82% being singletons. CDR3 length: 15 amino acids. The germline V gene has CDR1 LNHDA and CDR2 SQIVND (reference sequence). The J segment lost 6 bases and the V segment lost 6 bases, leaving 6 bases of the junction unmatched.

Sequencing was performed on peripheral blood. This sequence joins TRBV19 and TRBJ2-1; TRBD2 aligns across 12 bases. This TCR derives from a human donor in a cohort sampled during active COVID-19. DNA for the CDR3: TGTGCCAGTAGCGCTCTAGCGGGAGGGCCCAATGAGCAGTTCTTC. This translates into CASSALAGGPNEQFF.